These T cell receptor beta chains were read from a single sample in a study of blood T cell repertoires in COVID-19. Only in-frame clones appear in the TCRdb table, and some are missing; sequencing was by immunoSEQ multiplex PCR. The sample lists 250,000 to 350,000 clones; 90% were seen once. The sample comprised PBMCs or T cells enriched from blood (not recorded which). The receptors come from a man between 60 and 70 years old who had recovered from COVID-19. Both conserved end residues are part of each CDR3. A D gene is named only where the DNA matches it firmly. Clone size is not always given. Where it is, it says once, few, many or a class for expanded clones.

d_gene: NA
abundance: NA
v_gene: TRBV18
j_gene: TRBJ1-6
CDR3aa: CASSPPSVSEHSPLHF
CDR3nt: TGTGCCAGCTCACCACCGTCAGTCTCAGAACATTCACCCCTCCACTTT

d_gene: NA
abundance: NA
v_gene: TRBV12-3/TRBV12-4
j_gene: TRBJ2-5
CDR3aa: CASSYRWETQYF
CDR3nt: TGTGCCAGCAGTTATCGGTGGGAGACCCAGTACTTC

d_gene: TRBD2
abundance: NA
v_gene: TRBV11-2
j_gene: TRBJ2-7
CDR3aa: CASSLVGGSRNEQYF
CDR3nt: TGTGCCAGCAGCTTAGTTGGCGGGAGTCGGAACGAGCAGTACTTC

d_gene: NA
abundance: NA
v_gene: TRBV7-3
j_gene: TRBJ1-1
CDR3aa: CASSQAVNTEAFF
CDR3nt: TGTGCCAGCAGCCAGGCAGTGAACACTGAAGCTTTCTTT

d_gene: TRBD2
abundance: NA
v_gene: TRBV6-5
j_gene: TRBJ2-7
CDR3aa: CASSFPSGTNSYEQYF
CDR3nt: TGTGCCAGCAGTTTCCCTAGCGGGACCAACTCCTACGAGCAGTACTTC

d_gene: NA
abundance: NA
v_gene: TRBV7-9
j_gene: TRBJ2-2
CDR3aa: CASSDAWRKNTGELFF
CDR3nt: TGTGCCAGCAGCGACGCTTGGCGGAAGAACACCGGGGAGCTGTTTTTT

d_gene: TRBD2
abundance: NA
v_gene: TRBV7-2
j_gene: TRBJ2-5
CDR3aa: CASSLGALAGVETQYF
CDR3nt: TGTGCCAGCAGCTTAGGTGCACTAGCGGGAGTGGAGACCCAGTACTTC

d_gene: TRBD1
abundance: once
v_gene: TRBV9
j_gene: TRBJ1-2
CDR3aa: CASSHPRTGANYGYTF
CDR3nt: TGTGCCAGCAGCCACCCCCGGACAGGGGCTAACTATGGCTACACCTTC

d_gene: TRBD1
abundance: NA
v_gene: TRBV10-3
j_gene: TRBJ2-1
CDR3aa: CAINPGQGNNEQFF
CDR3nt: TGTGCCATCAACCCGGGACAGGGGAACAATGAGCAGTTCTTC

d_gene: NA
abundance: NA
v_gene: TRBV6-4
j_gene: TRBJ1-2
CDR3aa: CASSETGGGSYGYTF
CDR3nt: TGTGCCAGCAGTGAGACCGGCGGCGGGAGCTATGGCTACACCTTC

d_gene: TRBD1
abundance: NA
v_gene: TRBV7-6
j_gene: TRBJ1-3
CDR3aa: CASTSRDRGGNTIYF
CDR3nt: TGTGCCAGCACCTCTCGGGACAGGGGTGGAAACACCATATATTTT

d_gene: NA
abundance: NA
v_gene: TRBV11-1
j_gene: TRBJ2-1
CDR3aa: CASSFTSPEQFF
CDR3nt: TGTGCCAGCAGCTTTACTAGCCCCGAGCAGTTCTTC

d_gene: TRBD2
abundance: NA
v_gene: TRBV20-1
j_gene: TRBJ2-5
CDR3aa: CSASLAGQETQYF
CDR3nt: TGCAGTGCTAGTCTAGCGGGACAAGAGACCCAGTACTTC

d_gene: NA
abundance: NA
v_gene: TRBV6-6
j_gene: TRBJ2-3
CDR3aa: CASNGHTDTQYF
CDR3nt: TGTGCCAGCAATGGGCACACAGATACGCAGTATTTT

d_gene: TRBD1
abundance: NA
v_gene: TRBV11-2
j_gene: TRBJ1-3
CDR3aa: CASSYEGTGVGNTIYF
CDR3nt: TGTGCCAGCAGCTACGAGGGGACAGGAGTAGGAAACACCATATATTTT

d_gene: NA
abundance: NA
v_gene: TRBV30
j_gene: TRBJ2-3
CDR3aa: CAWSAPGLTNTQYF
CDR3nt: TGTGCCTGGAGTGCCCCAGGTCTCACAAATACGCAGTATTTT

d_gene: NA
abundance: NA
v_gene: TRBV6-5
j_gene: TRBJ2-5
CDR3aa: CASKRGQGETQYF
CDR3nt: TGTGCCAGCAAGAGGGGTCAGGGGGAGACCCAGTACTTC

d_gene: NA
abundance: once
v_gene: TRBV14
j_gene: TRBJ2-2
CDR3aa: CASSRGRGGELFF
CDR3nt: TGTGCCAGCAGCCGAGGACGGGGCGGGGAGCTGTTTTTT

d_gene: TRBD2
abundance: NA
v_gene: TRBV9
j_gene: TRBJ2-3
CDR3aa: CASSAHGRREVADTQYF
CDR3nt: TGTGCCAGCAGCGCCCACGGAAGGCGGGAGGTCGCAGATACGCAGTATTTT

d_gene: TRBD2
abundance: NA
v_gene: TRBV7-2
j_gene: TRBJ2-1
CDR3aa: CASSLRPSGGEQFF
CDR3nt: TGTGCCAGCAGCTTACGGCCTAGCGGGGGCGAGCAGTTCTTC

d_gene: NA
abundance: NA
v_gene: TRBV4-1
j_gene: TRBJ2-7
CDR3aa: CASSQAWGDEQYF
CDR3nt: TGCGCCAGCAGCCAAGCTTGGGGGGACGAGCAGTACTTC

d_gene: NA
abundance: few
v_gene: TRBV5-5
j_gene: TRBJ1-2
CDR3aa: CASSPDSGGYGYTF
CDR3nt: TGTGCCAGCAGCCCGGACAGTGGGGGATATGGCTACACCTTC

d_gene: NA
abundance: NA
v_gene: TRBV7-3
j_gene: TRBJ2-1
CDR3aa: CASSLSGEKYNEQFF
CDR3nt: TGTGCCAGCAGCTTATCAGGGGAAAAATACAATGAGCAGTTCTTC

d_gene: TRBD2
abundance: NA
v_gene: TRBV6-5
j_gene: TRBJ2-1
CDR3aa: CASSYSTGGGNNEQFF
CDR3nt: TGTGCCAGCAGTTACTCGACGGGCGGGGGGAACAATGAGCAGTTCTTC

d_gene: TRBD1
abundance: NA
v_gene: TRBV28
j_gene: TRBJ2-5
CDR3aa: CASSLSDRAETQYF
CDR3nt: TGTGCCAGCAGTCTCTCGGACAGGGCTGAGACCCAGTACTTC

d_gene: TRBD1
abundance: NA
v_gene: TRBV29-1
j_gene: TRBJ1-5
CDR3aa: CSGFKQGALQPQHF
CDR3nt: TGCAGCGGCTTTAAACAGGGGGCTCTTCAGCCCCAGCATTTT

d_gene: TRBD1
abundance: NA
v_gene: TRBV7-9
j_gene: TRBJ1-2
CDR3aa: CASSPNTGQGLGRDTF
CDR3nt: TGTGCCAGCAGCCCCAATACGGGACAGGGATTGGGTCGGGACACCTTC

d_gene: NA
abundance: NA
v_gene: TRBV18
j_gene: TRBJ2-7
CDR3aa: CASSDGQQGEQYF
CDR3nt: TGTGCCAGCTCAGACGGACAGCAAGGCGAGCAGTACTTC

d_gene: TRBD2
abundance: NA
v_gene: TRBV4-1
j_gene: TRBJ2-1
CDR3aa: CASRPVSSGRNNEQFF
CDR3nt: TGCGCCAGCAGACCGGTTTCTAGCGGGAGAAACAATGAGCAGTTCTTC

d_gene: TRBD1
abundance: NA
v_gene: TRBV19
j_gene: TRBJ2-1
CDR3aa: CASKGQYGEQFF
CDR3nt: TGTGCCAGCAAGGGACAGTACGGGGAGCAGTTCTTC

d_gene: TRBD1
abundance: NA
v_gene: TRBV5-4
j_gene: TRBJ2-7
CDR3aa: CASSNPGQGYYEQYF
CDR3nt: TGTGCCAGCAGTAATCCGGGACAGGGTTATTACGAGCAGTACTTC

d_gene: NA
abundance: NA
v_gene: TRBV4-1
j_gene: TRBJ2-7
CDR3aa: CASSRQGLQGAYEQYF
CDR3nt: TGCGCCAGCAGCCGTCAGGGGCTGCAGGGTGCCTACGAGCAGTACTTC

d_gene: NA
abundance: NA
v_gene: TRBV27
j_gene: TRBJ2-2
CDR3aa: CASSFRTVANTGELFF
CDR3nt: TGTGCCAGCAGTTTTCGGACAGTGGCGAACACCGGGGAGCTGTTTTTT